Reported below is one TCR beta chain. Its antigen is undetermined. A much larger clone differs from this one at a single base, so this may be a read error. Germline V gene lookup returns CDR1 MDHEN and CDR2 SYDVKM. The CDR3 consists of 12 residues. V lost 6 bases, J lost 4 bases, and 9 bases lay in between. Next came a second PCR, run for about 6 to 11 cycles, which used a sample-barcoded 5' primer along with a J-beta primer mix. Each CDR3 protein is one row after TCRdb ran MiXCR on the 5' RACE reads. The sample lists 550,000 to 800,000 distinct CDR3 sequences; about 30% were seen once. Each sample yielded at least 6 million isolated PBMCs. The data derive from a study of blood T cells in healthy people across ages. Study observations and caveats: Compared with aged donors, long-lived donors showed fewer expanded clones, suggesting selection. Estimated diversity across one million T cells was deemed an underestimate.

Source material: blood. V usage is TRBV28 and J usage is TRBJ1-2, with D unresolved. The receptor was isolated from a woman aged 80 or older in good health. DNA for the CDR3: TGTGCCAGCAGCGGAGTCAGCTATGGCTACACCTTC. Amino acids: CASSGVSYGYTF.